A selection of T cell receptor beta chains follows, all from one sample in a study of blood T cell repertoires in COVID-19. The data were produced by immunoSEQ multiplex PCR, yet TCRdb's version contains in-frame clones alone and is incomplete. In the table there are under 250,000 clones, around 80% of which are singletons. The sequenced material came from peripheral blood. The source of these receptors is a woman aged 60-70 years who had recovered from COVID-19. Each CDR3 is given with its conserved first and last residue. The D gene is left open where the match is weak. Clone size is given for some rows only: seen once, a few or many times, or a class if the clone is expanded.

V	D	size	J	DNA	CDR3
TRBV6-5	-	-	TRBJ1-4	TGTGCCAGCAGGCAACAGGATGAAAAACTGTTTTTT	CASRQQDEKLFF
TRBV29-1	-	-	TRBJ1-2	TGCAGCGTGGGTGACAGAGATGATAACTATGGCTACACCTTC	CSVGDRDDNYGYTF
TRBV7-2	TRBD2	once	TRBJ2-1	TGTGCCAGCAGCTTATTGACTAGCGGGGGGTACTACAATGAGCAGTTCTTC	CASSLLTSGGYYNEQFF
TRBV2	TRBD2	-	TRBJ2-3	TGTGCCAGCAGCCTAGCGGGGGGCACAGATACGCAGTATTTT	CASSLAGGTDTQYF
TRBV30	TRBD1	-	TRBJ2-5	TGTGCCTGTGCCGCCTTGGGGCAGGGGGCAGAGACCCAGTACTTC	CACAALGQGAETQYF
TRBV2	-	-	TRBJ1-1	TGTGCCAGCAGGGCGGACAGCCCCACTGAAGCTTTCTTT	CASRADSPTEAFF
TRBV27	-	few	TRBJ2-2	TGTGCCGTCGGGAGACAGGGTACCGGGGAGCTGTTTTTT	CAVGRQGTGELFF
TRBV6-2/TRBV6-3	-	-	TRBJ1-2	TGTGCCAGCAGTTTTGACAGACTCCTTAACTATGGCTACACCTTC	CASSFDRLLNYGYTF
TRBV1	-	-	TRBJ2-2	TGCACCAGCAGCCAAGAGCTAGGGGAAAAGAACACCGGGGAGCTGTTTTTT	CTSSQELGEKNTGELFF
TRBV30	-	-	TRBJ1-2	TGTGCCTGGAGTCTGGGGCCGGGTAACTATGGCTACACCTTC	CAWSLGPGNYGYTF
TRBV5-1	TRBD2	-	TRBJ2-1	TGCGCCAGCAGCCGGTCGACTAGCCCCCTCGATGAGCAGTTCTTC	CASSRSTSPLDEQFF
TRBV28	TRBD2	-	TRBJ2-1	TGTGCCAGCAGTACACGGACTAGCGGGGGGGCGGGTGAGCAGTTCTTC	CASSTRTSGGAGEQFF
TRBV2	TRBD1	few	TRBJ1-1	TGTGCCAGCAGTGCCGGGACAGGGATCACTGAAGCTTTCTTT	CASSAGTGITEAFF
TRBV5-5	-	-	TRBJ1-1	TGTGCCAGCAGCTTGGGGCGGAGTGAAGCTTTCTTT	CASSLGRSEAFF
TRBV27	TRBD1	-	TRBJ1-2	TGTGCCAGCAGTCCCGACAGGGCAGACTATGGCTACACCTTC	CASSPDRADYGYTF
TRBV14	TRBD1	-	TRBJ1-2	TGTGCCAGCAGCCATGACAGGACAGGGTGGGATGGCTACACCTTC	CASSHDRTGWDGYTF
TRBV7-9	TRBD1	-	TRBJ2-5	TGTGCCAGCGATGACAGGGGCGAGGAGACCCAGTACTTC	CASDDRGEETQYF
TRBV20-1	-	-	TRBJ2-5	TGCAGTGCTAGTTCGGTTAGGGGAGAGACCCAGTACTTC	CSASSVRGETQYF
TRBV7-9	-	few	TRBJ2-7	TGTGCCAGCAGCTTCTCCCAGGGTAACGAGCAGTACTTC	CASSFSQGNEQYF
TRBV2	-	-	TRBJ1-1	TGTGCCAGCCGACAACAGGGTGACACTGAAGCTTTCTTT	CASRQQGDTEAFF
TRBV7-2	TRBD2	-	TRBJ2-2	TGTGCCAGCAGCCCCCAGCGGGGTGGCGGGGAGCTGTTTTTT	CASSPQRGGGELFF
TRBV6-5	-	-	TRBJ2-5	TGTGCCAGCAGTCGGGGGGCGGAGACCCAGTACTTC	CASSRGAETQYF
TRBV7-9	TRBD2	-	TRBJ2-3	TGTGCCAGCAGCTTAGCGCCTAGCGGGGGACTACATACAGATACGCAGTATTTT	CASSLAPSGGLHTDTQYF
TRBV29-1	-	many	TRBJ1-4	TGCAGCGTTTGGGCAGGGTCTAATGAAAAACTGTTTTTT	CSVWAGSNEKLFF
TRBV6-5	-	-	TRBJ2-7	TGTGCCAGCAGTTCCTCCGGAGGGACCTACGAGCAGTACTTC	CASSSSGGTYEQYF
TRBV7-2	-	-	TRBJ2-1	TGTGCCAGCAGCGAATTGGGGCCTGAGCAGTTCTTC	CASSELGPEQFF
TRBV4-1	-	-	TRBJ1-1	TGCGCCAGCAGCCCGACGACTGCTCCGAACACTGAAGCTTTCTTT	CASSPTTAPNTEAFF
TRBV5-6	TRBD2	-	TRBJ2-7	TGTGCCAGCAGCCGGGCGGGGGGGACCTACGAGCAGTACTTC	CASSRAGGTYEQYF
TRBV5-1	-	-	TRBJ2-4	TGCGCCAGCAGCCCGCAGCCCGAGGGCCCTCGAGCCAAAAACATTCAGTACTTC	CASSPQPEGPRAKNIQYF
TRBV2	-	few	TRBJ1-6	TGTGCCAGCAGCCCCGACCCCTTACGCGGGGGCTCCTATAATTCACCCCTCCACTTT	CASSPDPLRGGSYNSPLHF
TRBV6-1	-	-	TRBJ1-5	TGTGCCAGCAGTGAACGTTACAGCCTTCAGCCCCAGCATTTT	CASSERYSLQPQHF
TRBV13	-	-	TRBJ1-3	TGTGCCAGCAGCTTATTTTGGACAGAACCCAACTCTGGAAACACCATATATTTT	CASSLFWTEPNSGNTIYF
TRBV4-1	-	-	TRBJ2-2	TGCGCCAGCAGCCCGCCTACGAACACCGGGGAGCTGTTTTTT	CASSPPTNTGELFF
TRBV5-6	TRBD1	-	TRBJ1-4	TGTGCCAGCAGCGTATACGGGACAGGGGGAACTAATGAAAAACTGTTTTTT	CASSVYGTGGTNEKLFF
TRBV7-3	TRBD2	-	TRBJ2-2	TGTGCCAGCACCGACAAGGGAGGGACCGGGGAGCTGTTTTTT	CASTDKGGTGELFF
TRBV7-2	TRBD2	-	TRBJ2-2	TGTGCCAGCAGCCCAGGACTAGCGTTAGGGGAGCTGTTTTTT	CASSPGLALGELFF
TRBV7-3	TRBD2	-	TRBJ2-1	TGTGCCAGCAGCCCCTTGGCTAGCGGTTACAATGAGCAGTTCTTC	CASSPLASGYNEQFF
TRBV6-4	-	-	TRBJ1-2	TGTGCCAGCAGTGGGCCTGCGGGTGGCTACACCTTC	CASSGPAGGYTF
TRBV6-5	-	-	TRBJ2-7	TGTGCCAGCAGTTACCACCTTACTAGCCGGGCCTACGAGCAGTACTTC	CASSYHLTSRAYEQYF
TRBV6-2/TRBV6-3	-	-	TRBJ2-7	TGTGCCAGCAGTCCCTTGGAGGGTCTTGGGCTAGAGCAGTACTTC	CASSPLEGLGLEQYF
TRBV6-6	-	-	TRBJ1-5	TGTGCCAGCAGCCCCTCGAGGGCCTTCCAGCATTTT	CASSPSRAFQHF
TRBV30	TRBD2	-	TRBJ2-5	TGTGCCTGGAATAGCGGGGGGTCCGAAGAGACCCAGTACTTC	CAWNSGGSEETQYF
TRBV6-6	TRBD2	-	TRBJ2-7	TGTGCCAGCAGTTATGCGGGAGGCCTGGGGTCCTACGAGCAGTACTTC	CASSYAGGLGSYEQYF
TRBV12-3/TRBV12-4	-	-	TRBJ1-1	TGTGCCAGCAGTTTACAGAAGAACACTGAAGCTTTCTTT	CASSLQKNTEAFF
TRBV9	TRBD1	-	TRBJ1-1	TGTGCCAGCAGCTTACGGACAGGGGACACTGAAGCTTTCTTT	CASSLRTGDTEAFF
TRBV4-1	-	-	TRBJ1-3	TGCGCCAGCAGCCAAGGGGGCAGGCTAAAAGGAAACACCATATATTTT	CASSQGGRLKGNTIYF
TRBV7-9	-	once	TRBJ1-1	TGTGCCAGCAGCTTAATGACAAACACTGAAGCTTTCTTT	CASSLMTNTEAFF